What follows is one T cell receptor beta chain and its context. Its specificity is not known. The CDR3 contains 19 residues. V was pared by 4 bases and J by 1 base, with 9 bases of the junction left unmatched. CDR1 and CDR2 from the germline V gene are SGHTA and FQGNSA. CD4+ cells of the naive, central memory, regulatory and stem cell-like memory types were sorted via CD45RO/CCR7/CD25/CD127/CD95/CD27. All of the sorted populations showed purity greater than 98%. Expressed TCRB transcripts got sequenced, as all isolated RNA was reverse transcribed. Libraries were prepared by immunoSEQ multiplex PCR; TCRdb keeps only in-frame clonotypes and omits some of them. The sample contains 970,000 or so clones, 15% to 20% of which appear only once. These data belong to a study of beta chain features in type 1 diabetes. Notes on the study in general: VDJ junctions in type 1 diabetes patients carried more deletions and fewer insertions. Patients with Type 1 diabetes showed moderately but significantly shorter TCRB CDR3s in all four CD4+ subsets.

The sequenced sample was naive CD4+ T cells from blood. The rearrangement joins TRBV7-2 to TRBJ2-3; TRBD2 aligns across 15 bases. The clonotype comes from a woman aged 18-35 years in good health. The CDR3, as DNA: TGTGCCAGCAGCTCTCGGACTAGCGGGAGGGGCCGCGGCACAGATACGCAGTATTTT. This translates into CASSSRTSGRGRGTDTQYF.